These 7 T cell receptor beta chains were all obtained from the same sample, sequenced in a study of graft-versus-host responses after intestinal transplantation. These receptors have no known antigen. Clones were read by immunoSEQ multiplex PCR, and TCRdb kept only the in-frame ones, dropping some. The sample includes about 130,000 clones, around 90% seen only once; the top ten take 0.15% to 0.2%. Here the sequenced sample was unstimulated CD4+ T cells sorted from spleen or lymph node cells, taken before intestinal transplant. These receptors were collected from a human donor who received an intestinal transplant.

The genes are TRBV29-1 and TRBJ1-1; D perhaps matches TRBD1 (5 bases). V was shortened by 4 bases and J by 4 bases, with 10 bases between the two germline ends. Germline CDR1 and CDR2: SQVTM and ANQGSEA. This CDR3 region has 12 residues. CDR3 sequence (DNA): TGCAGCGTTGCAAAGGGGTTCACTGAAGCTTTCTTT. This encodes CSVAKGFTEAFF.

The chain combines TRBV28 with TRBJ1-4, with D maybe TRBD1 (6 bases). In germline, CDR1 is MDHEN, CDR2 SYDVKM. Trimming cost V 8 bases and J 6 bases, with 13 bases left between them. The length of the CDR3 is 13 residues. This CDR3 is CASYRVEDEKLFF. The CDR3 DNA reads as TGTGCCAGCTACAGGGTGGAAGATGAAAAACTGTTTTTT. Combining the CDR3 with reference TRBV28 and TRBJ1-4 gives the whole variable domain DVKVTQSSRYLVKRTGEKVFLECVQDMDHENMFWYRQDPGLGLRLIYFSYDVKMKEKGDIPEGYSVSREKKERFSLILESASTNQTSMYLCASYRVEDEKLFFGSGTQLSVL.

The CDR3 DNA sequence: TGTGCCAGCAGTTTATCTGCGGGAGGCCCCGTCCCCATCTACGAGCAGTACTTC. Translating it yields CASSLSAGGPVPIYEQYF. The chain recombines TRBV28 with TRBJ2-7; the match to TRBD2 covers 8 bases. V lost 1 base and J lost 3; bases outside the gene matches: 14. Germline V lookup: CDR1 MDHEN, CDR2 SYDVKM. CDR3 length: 18 residues.

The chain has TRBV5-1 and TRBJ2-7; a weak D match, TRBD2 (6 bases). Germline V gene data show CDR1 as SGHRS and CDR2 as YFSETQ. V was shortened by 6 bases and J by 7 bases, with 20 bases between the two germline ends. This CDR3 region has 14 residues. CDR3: CASNIDIAEREQYF. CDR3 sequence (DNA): TGCGCCAGCAACATAGATATAGCGGAGAGGGAGCAGTACTTC.

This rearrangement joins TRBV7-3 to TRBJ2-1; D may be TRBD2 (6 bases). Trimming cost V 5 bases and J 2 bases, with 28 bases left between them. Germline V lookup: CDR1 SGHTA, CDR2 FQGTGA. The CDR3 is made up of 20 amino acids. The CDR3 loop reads CASSPQGSGGLTTTYNEQFF. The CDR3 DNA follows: TGTGCCAGCAGCCCCCAAGGCAGTGGAGGGCTCACCACCACCTACAATGAGCAGTTCTTC.

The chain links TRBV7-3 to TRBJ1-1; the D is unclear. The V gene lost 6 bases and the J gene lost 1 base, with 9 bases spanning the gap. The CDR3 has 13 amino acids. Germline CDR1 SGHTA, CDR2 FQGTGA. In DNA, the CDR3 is TGTGCCAGCAGGTCGCTACGGAACACTGAAGCTTTCTTT. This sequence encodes CASRSLRNTEAFF.

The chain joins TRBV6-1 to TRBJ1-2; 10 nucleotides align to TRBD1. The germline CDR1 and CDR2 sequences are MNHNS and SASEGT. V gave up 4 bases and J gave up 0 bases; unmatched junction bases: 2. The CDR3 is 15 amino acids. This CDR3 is CASSGDRGANYGYTF. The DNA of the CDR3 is TGTGCCAGCAGTGGGGACAGGGGCGCTAACTATGGCTACACCTTC.